Listed below are T cell receptor beta chains from one sample, sequenced in a study of identical twins. MiXCR, applied by TCRdb to the 5' RACE reads, yields one record per CDR3 protein. This table holds roughly 720,000 distinct CDR3 sequences, 18% found once. This sample was shared with a second study, whose subject was T cells expressing NK-cell markers.

Sequencing input: PBMCs. These receptors originate from a young woman in good health. The conserved cysteine and the conserved F or W are not part of the CDR3 here. The order of the fields is J gene, V gene, CDR3 protein.

J gene: TRBJ2-1
V gene: TRBV6-2/TRBV6-3
CDR3 protein: ASSRGVSWTGVYNEQF

J gene: TRBJ2-1
V gene: TRBV5-1
CDR3 protein: ASSPGTGVVGYNEQF

J gene: TRBJ2-1
V gene: TRBV29-1
CDR3 protein: SVERSSVNEQF

J gene: TRBJ2-7
V gene: TRBV10-3
CDR3 protein: AISGFGTGKGEQY

J gene: TRBJ1-6
V gene: TRBV20-1
CDR3 protein: SARSIDRGQSPLH

J gene: TRBJ1-5
V gene: TRBV7-2
CDR3 protein: ASTQGDQPQH

J gene: TRBJ2-1
V gene: TRBV7-8
CDR3 protein: ASSHGLALYNEQF

J gene: TRBJ1-5
V gene: TRBV20-1
CDR3 protein: SARDGAADQPQH

J gene: TRBJ2-7
V gene: TRBV14
CDR3 protein: ASSQDHYRGTEQY

J gene: TRBJ2-1
V gene: TRBV19
CDR3 protein: ASSPFGSGGANEQF

J gene: TRBJ2-3
V gene: TRBV27
CDR3 protein: ASSFLGVAGGRAYTQY

J gene: TRBJ1-2
V gene: TRBV7-2
CDR3 protein: ASSLPDNYGYT

J gene: TRBJ2-7
V gene: TRBV20-1
CDR3 protein: SASGGGAQY

J gene: TRBJ2-6
V gene: TRBV25-1
CDR3 protein: ASSEGTGANVLT

J gene: TRBJ2-7
V gene: TRBV20-1
CDR3 protein: SARGHPGSLDEQY

J gene: TRBJ2-7
V gene: TRBV20-1
CDR3 protein: SARKGQNSYEQY

J gene: TRBJ2-3
V gene: TRBV7-9
CDR3 protein: ASSGGTSGRLY

J gene: TRBJ2-1
V gene: TRBV5-1
CDR3 protein: ASKRGGDRVDEQF

J gene: TRBJ2-1
V gene: TRBV6-1
CDR3 protein: ASTRYFRTLSYNEQF

J gene: TRBJ2-7
V gene: TRBV5-1
CDR3 protein: ASSRGLVSYEQY

J gene: TRBJ2-3
V gene: TRBV11-3
CDR3 protein: ASSFTRGDTQY

J gene: TRBJ2-7
V gene: TRBV4-3
CDR3 protein: ASSQDLAGLTTYEQY

J gene: TRBJ1-1
V gene: TRBV20-1
CDR3 protein: SAREGTSNTEAF

J gene: TRBJ1-5
V gene: TRBV3-1
CDR3 protein: ASSQKGAQPQH

J gene: TRBJ1-1
V gene: TRBV20-1
CDR3 protein: SARDRSDNTEAF

J gene: TRBJ2-5
V gene: TRBV4-3
CDR3 protein: ASSQDPTGSETQY

J gene: TRBJ1-2
V gene: TRBV11-2
CDR3 protein: ASSPNLQAYYGYT